The rows below give T cell receptor beta chains drawn from one sample of a study of T cell responses to AZD1222 COVID-19 vaccine. TCRdb's table, derived via immunoSEQ multiplex PCR, lists solely in-frame clones and lacks some. The data show under 150,000 clones, with about 89% seen just once and roughly 10% held by the top ten. Sequencing was performed on peripheral blood, taken on day 0 of MenACWY control vaccination. These receptors all come from an adult in good health. Both conserved end residues are part of each CDR3. Each record gives: clone size, J gene, D gene, V gene, CDR3 protein, CDR3 DNA. A D gene is named only where the DNA matches it firmly. Clone size, where shown, is once, few, many, or a class for clones that have expanded.

>-|TRBJ1-5|TRBD1|TRBV5-1
CASSWTGEGNQPQHF
TGCGCCAGCAGCTGGACAGGGGAAGGCAATCAGCCCCAGCATTTT
>-|TRBJ1-3|-|TRBV7-2
CASSQDEDRNTIYF
TGTGCCAGCAGCCAAGATGAAGACAGAAACACCATATATTTT
>-|TRBJ2-3|-|TRBV27
CASSPDRDLHTQYF
TGTGCCAGCAGTCCCGACAGAGATCTACATACGCAGTATTTT
>-|TRBJ1-6|-|TRBV7-9
CASSLLTPDNSPLHF
TGTGCCAGCAGCTTACTAACACCGGATAATTCACCCCTCCACTTT
>-|TRBJ1-1|-|TRBV11-3
CASSLAGTQNTEAFF
TGTGCCAGCAGCTTAGCCGGGACACAGAACACTGAAGCTTTCTTT
>few|TRBJ1-6|-|TRBV5-1
CASSSQGLPNSPLHF
TGCGCCAGCAGCTCCCAGGGACTGCCGAATTCACCCCTCCACTTT
>-|TRBJ1-6|-|TRBV27
CASSPPGGNSPLHF
TGTGCCAGCAGTCCCCCCGGGGGAAATTCACCCCTCCACTTT
>-|TRBJ1-1|-|TRBV18
CASSSPANTEAFF
TGTGCCAGCTCATCCCCAGCTAACACTGAAGCTTTCTTT
>few|TRBJ2-5|-|TRBV10-3
CAISEQETQYF
TGTGCCATCAGTGAGCAAGAGACCCAGTACTTC
>-|TRBJ2-1|-|TRBV9
CASSVGNINNEQFF
TGTGCCAGCAGCGTAGGTAATATTAACAATGAGCAGTTCTTC
>-|TRBJ2-2|-|TRBV5-1
CASSSSGAAGELFF
TGCGCCAGCAGTAGTTCGGGGGCAGCCGGGGAGCTGTTTTTT
>-|TRBJ2-2|-|TRBV2
CASSEIAGELFF
TGTGCCAGCAGTGAAATAGCCGGGGAGCTGTTTTTT
>-|TRBJ2-1|-|TRBV12-3/TRBV12-4
CASSFPPNEQFF
TGTGCCAGCAGTTTCCCCCCCAATGAGCAGTTCTTC
>-|TRBJ2-5|TRBD2|TRBV9
CASSVGLAGGPSGETQYF
TGTGCCAGCAGCGTAGGGCTGGCGGGAGGGCCTTCGGGAGAGACCCAGTACTTC
>-|TRBJ1-2|-|TRBV6-1
CASSESWAVANYGYTF
TGTGCCAGCAGTGAATCGTGGGCGGTGGCGAACTATGGCTACACCTTC